A selection of T cell receptor beta chains follows, all from one sample in a study of blood T cells in healthy people across ages. TCRdb itself ran the 5' RACE reads through MiXCR, one entry per CDR3 protein. The sample holds over a million distinct CDR3 sequences, around 39% seen once. Sequencing used blood. These receptors came from a woman aged 18-29 years in good health. Both conserved end residues are part of each CDR3. D genes are given only for firm matches. The size entry is marked missing in some rows and otherwise reads once, few, many or a size class.

d_call,v_call,j_call,clone_size,cdr3_aa,cdr3_nt
NA,TRBV9,TRBJ2-7,few,CASSVEEGANEQYF,TGTGCCAGCAGCGTAGAGGAGGGGGCGAACGAGCAGTACTTC
NA,TRBV7-8,TRBJ2-5,once,CASSLKGELPSYEQCF,TGTGCCAGCAGCTTAAAAGGGGAACTCCCCTCCTACGAGCAGTGCTTC
NA,TRBV6-2/TRBV6-3,TRBJ1-4,NA,CASSYLQGRFEKLFF,TGTGCCAGCAGTTACCTACAGGGTCGGTTCGAAAAACTGTTTTTT
TRBD2,TRBV25-1,TRBJ2-1,NA,CASSESGAGGVNEQFF,TGTGCCAGCAGTGAATCGGGAGCGGGGGGGGTCAATGAGCAGTTCTTC
NA,TRBV29-1,TRBJ1-6,few,CSVAWDSSNSPLHF,TGCAGCGTTGCCTGGGACTCTTCCAATTCACCCCTCCACTTT
TRBD1,TRBV28,TRBJ2-7,many,CASWDSSYEQYF,TGTGCCAGTTGGGACAGCTCCTACGAGCAGTACTTC
TRBD2,TRBV20-1,TRBJ2-1,few,CSASPGREWSYNEQFF,TGCAGTGCTAGTCCGGGGCGGGAGTGGTCCTACAATGAGCAGTTCTTC
NA,TRBV11-2,TRBJ2-5,NA,CASSLVTGLSLGGTQYF,TGTGCCAGCAGCTTAGTCACCGGACTCTCCCTCGGCGGGACCCAGTACTTC
TRBD2,TRBV5-1,TRBJ2-5,NA,CASSFTSGEETQYF,TGCGCCAGTTCCTTTACTAGCGGGGAAGAGACCCAGTACTTC
TRBD2,TRBV11-2,TRBJ2-5,NA,CASSTVERESQETQYF,TGTGCCAGCAGCACTGTTGAGCGGGAGAGTCAAGAGACCCAGTACTTC
NA,TRBV12-3/TRBV12-4,TRBJ1-6,NA,CASSLFVSSYNSPLHF,TGTGCCAGCAGTTTATTTGTGAGCTCCTATAATTCACCCCTCCACTTT
NA,TRBV6-5,TRBJ2-1,few,CASGWQHNEQFF,TGTGCCAGCGGCTGGCAACACAATGAGCAGTTCTTC
TRBD1,TRBV20-1,TRBJ1-1,few,CSARAGGEAFF,TGCAGTGCTAGAGCAGGGGGAGAAGCTTTCTTT
NA,TRBV6-1,TRBJ2-7,NA,CASSEGPLGVEEQYF,TGTGCCAGCAGTGAAGGTCCGTTGGGCGTTGAAGAGCAGTACTTC
TRBD1,TRBV10-3,TRBJ1-1,few,CATTGQTNTEAFF,TGTGCCACTACGGGACAGACGAACACTGAAGCTTTCTTT
TRBD2,TRBV6-5,TRBJ2-5,NA,CASSHMGGETQYF,TGTGCCAGCAGTCACATGGGAGGGGAGACCCAGTACTTC
NA,TRBV12-3/TRBV12-4,TRBJ1-4,NA,CASSSDGRGEKLFF,TGTGCCAGCAGCTCCGACGGGAGAGGTGAAAAACTGTTTTTT
TRBD2,TRBV29-1,TRBJ2-7,few,CSVGGTSLREQYF,TGCAGCGTTGGAGGGACTAGCCTGAGGGAGCAGTACTTC
TRBD2,TRBV12-3/TRBV12-4,TRBJ2-1,once,CASRGTSGISSEQFF,TGTGCCAGCAGGGGGACTAGCGGGATCTCTAGTGAGCAGTTCTTC
NA,TRBV25-1,TRBJ2-7,NA,CASSEYIQGNTYEQYF,TGTGCCAGCAGTGAATACATTCAAGGGAATACCTACGAGCAGTACTTC
NA,TRBV15,TRBJ2-3,few,CATRRTDQDTQYF,TGTGCCACCAGACGGACAGACCAAGATACGCAGTATTTT
NA,TRBV6-2/TRBV6-3,TRBJ2-1,NA,CASEGGPYNEQFF,TGTGCCAGCGAGGGGGGACCCTACAATGAGCAGTTCTTC
NA,TRBV6-1,TRBJ1-2,once,CASSRLASVGYTF,TGTGCCAGCAGCCGTTTAGCAAGTGTAGGCTACACCTTC
TRBD2,TRBV20-1,TRBJ2-3,few,CSARDPAGATDTQYF,TGCAGTGCTAGAGATCCTGCGGGAGCGACAGATACGCAGTATTTT
TRBD1,TRBV12-3/TRBV12-4,TRBJ1-1,NA,CASSARQGKVVTEAFF,TGTGCCAGCAGCGCAAGACAGGGAAAAGTTGTCACTGAAGCTTTCTTT
NA,TRBV5-1,TRBJ1-1,NA,CASSSDGGAMNTEAFF,TGCGCCAGCAGCTCCGACGGGGGGGCCATGAACACTGAAGCTTTCTTT
NA,TRBV7-8,TRBJ1-5,NA,CASSPLDQPQHF,TGTGCCAGCAGCCCCCTCGATCAGCCCCAGCATTTT
TRBD1,TRBV3-1,TRBJ1-2,NA,CASSQDWGAGGYGYTF,TGTGCCAGCAGCCAAGATTGGGGAGCAGGGGGTTATGGCTACACCTTC
TRBD2,TRBV6-1,TRBJ2-7,few,CATLNLAGVYEQYF,TGTGCCACCCTCAATCTAGCGGGAGTGTACGAGCAGTACTTC
NA,TRBV20-1,TRBJ2-4,NA,CSASRDENIQYF,TGCAGTGCTAGTCGTGACGAAAACATTCAGTACTTC
NA,TRBV5-1,TRBJ1-2,NA,CASRSLLGDGYTF,TGCGCCAGCAGAAGTCTGCTCGGAGATGGCTACACCTTC
NA,TRBV7-2,TRBJ2-1,NA,CASSLYGGMVYNEQFF,TGTGCCAGCAGCTTATATGGCGGGATGGTCTACAATGAGCAGTTCTTC
TRBD2,TRBV5-1,TRBJ2-3,few,CASSSPGTRGGDTQYF,TGCGCCAGCAGCTCACCCGGGACTAGAGGGGGAGATACGCAGTATTTT
NA,TRBV28,TRBJ2-7,NA,CAGGLGGGYEQYF,TGTGCCGGTGGGCTTGGGGGCGGGTACGAGCAGTACTTC
TRBD2,TRBV10-3,TRBJ2-7,NA,CAINSIAGGAYEQYF,TGTGCCATCAATTCAATAGCGGGAGGGGCCTACGAGCAGTACTTC
NA,TRBV6-6,TRBJ1-2,NA,CASTWTEHGYTF,TGTGCCAGCACTTGGACGGAACATGGCTACACCTTC